This T cell receptor (beta chain) was profiled in a study of T cell responses to AZD1222 COVID-19 vaccine. Study-wide results and caveats: Spike-specific TCRs gained breadth and depth after people received two AZD1222 doses. At baseline, just 5 or 6 AZD1222 recipients tested seropositive. A mostly white British donor set with more females was recruited, and clonal diversity was possibly underestimated.

With respect to this clone: What it binds is not known.

TCRdb's copy holds only in-frame clones and misses some; the assay was immunoSEQ multiplex PCR. The data show under 45,000 clones, with 88% seen just once and around a quarter held by the top ten. The CDR3 runs to 16 residues. The junction had 8 bases not matched to a gene; V was cut back by 7 bases and J by 0 bases. Germline V gene lookup returns CDR1 SEHNR and CDR2 FQNEAQ (reference sequence). The sequence was obtained from an adult who received the MenACWY meningococcal vaccine as a control. Sequenced here: peripheral blood, sampled 28 days after the second dose of the MenACWY control vaccine. The V gene is TRBV7-9, the J gene TRBJ1-3, with 8 positions matching TRBD1. CDR3 residues: CASNPQGAHSGNTIYF. As DNA, the CDR3 is TGTGCCAGCAACCCCCAGGGGGCTCACTCTGGAAACACCATATATTTT.